The TCR beta chain under discussion was sequenced for a study of technical replicates of blood from a few donors. Assay: immunoSEQ multiplex PCR; the TCRdb copy retains only in-frame clones and omits some. The data show more than 65,000 clones, roughly 89% seen once. Unmatched junction bases numbered 2, after V lost 3 bases and J lost 1 base. Germline V gene data show CDR1 as SGHNT and CDR2 as YYREEE (reference sequence). The CDR3 is 14 residues long. The sequence derives from a human donor in good health. V and J are TRBV5-4 and TRBJ1-1, with 8 bases lining up with TRBD1. The specimen sequenced was T cells isolated from PBMCs. The CDR3 DNA follows: TGTGCCAGCAGCTACGACAGGGGGAACACTGAAGCTTTCTTT. Protein product: CASSYDRGNTEAFF.